This T cell receptor beta chain was documented in a study of blood T cell repertoires in COVID-19. Study overall: Both acute and convalescent COVID-19 samples were obtained from the United States, Italy and Spain. T cells, B-cell-depleted T cells, or PBMCs supplied cDNA or gDNA.

The germline CDR1 and CDR2 sequences are WNHNN and SYGVQD (reference sequence). The CDR3 spans 15 residues. The junction had 6 bases not matched to a gene; V was cut back by 6 bases and J by 4 bases. Repertoires were generated with immunoSEQ multiplex PCR, while TCRdb's copy carries only in-frame clones and drops some. The sample shows 98,000 or so clones, over 80% of them seen only once. The V call is TRBV10-1, the J call TRBJ2-5; 12 bases agree with TRBD2. The sequenced sample was peripheral blood. This TCR came from a woman in her 70s with acute or convalescent COVID-19. The CDR3 loop is CASSDRLAGVETQYF. The CDR3 coding sequence is TGCGCCAGCAGCGATAGACTAGCGGGAGTAGAGACCCAGTACTTC.